The 32 T cell receptor beta chains presented below share a single source sample, sequenced in a study of cytomegalovirus exposure and HLA in healthy donors. A multiplex PCR was run with 60 Vbeta primers and 13 Jbeta primers. Using immunoSEQ multiplex PCR, the repertoire was profiled, and TCRdb retains in-frame clones only, with some absent. The sample includes 200,000 to 250,000 clones, around 76% seen only once; the top ten take 0.63%. Sequencing was done on a sample of PBMCs. The receptors come from a man in his late teens or twenties in good health and CMV-seronegative.

The J gene is TRBJ1-2, the V gene TRBV19, with 9 bases fitting TRBD1. Trimming cost V 5 bases and J 0 bases; bases outside gene matches: 4. CDR1 and CDR2 (germline): LNHDA, SQIVND (reference sequence). The CDR3 spans 15 residues. In DNA form, the CDR3 reads TGTGCCAGTAGTTACCGGGACAGGGCTAACTATGGCTACACCTTC. This translates into CASSYRDRANYGYTF.

This rearrangement joins TRBV2 to TRBJ1-5, with 9 bases identical to TRBD1. This CDR3 spans 17 amino acids. The V gene end was trimmed by 9 bases and the J gene end by 4 bases; junction bases not matched to a gene: 16. CDR1 SNHLY and CDR2 FYNNEI come from the germline V gene. CDR3 amino acids: CASTGGVGGARNQPQHF. The CDR3 DNA follows: TGTGCCAGTACAGGGGGCGTCGGGGGGGCGCGAAATCAGCCCCAGCATTTT.

The J gene is TRBJ2-7, the V gene TRBV10-1, with 9 bases that match TRBD1. CDR1 and CDR2 from the germline V gene are WNHNN and SYGVQD (reference sequence). The CDR3 is made up of 13 amino acids. The V segment lost 7 bases and the J segment 6 bases; nucleotides outside the gene matches: 7. DNA for the CDR3: TGCGCCAGCACCCCCGGGACAGGGACCGAGCAGTACTTC. Protein sequence: CASTPGTGTEQYF.

This chain connects TRBV5-1 to TRBJ2-7; 7 nucleotides match TRBD1. The CDR3 has 15 residues. Germline V lookup: CDR1 SGHRS, CDR2 YFSETQ. V lost 7 bases to trimming and J lost 2 bases; unmatched junction nucleotides: 12. CDR3 sequence (DNA): TGCGCCAGCTCCCCGTCCGGGACAGAAACCTACGAGCAGTACTTC. It is translated as CASSPSGTETYEQYF. Full variable domain (rest looked up from reference TRBV5-1 and TRBJ2-7): KAGVTQTPRYLIKTRGQQVTLSCSPISGHRSVSWYQQTPGQGLQFLFEYFSETQRNKGNFPGRFSGRQFSNSRSEMNVSTLELGDSALYLCASSPSGTETYEQYFGPGTRLTVT.

This rearrangement joins TRBV9 to TRBJ1-2; 9 nucleotides line up with TRBD1. Per germline, CDR1 SGDLS and CDR2 YYNGEE. After removal of 3 bases from V and 3 bases from J, the junction contained 9 bases not matched to a gene. This CDR3 is built from 16 residues. This CDR3 is CASSGSQGARDYGYTF. The CDR3 region has the DNA TGTGCCAGCAGCGGGTCACAGGGGGCCAGAGACTATGGCTACACCTTC.

The V call is TRBV25-1, the J call TRBJ1-5, with 7 positions matching TRBD1. Germline trimming cut 4 bases from V and 0 bases from J; bases unmatched to any gene: 9. Germline values: CDR1 MGHDK, CDR2 SYGVNS. The CDR3 runs 17 residues. This chain's CDR3 is CASSGRQGNYSNQPQHF. The CDR3 nucleotides are TGTGCCAGCAGTGGGCGACAGGGCAATTATAGCAATCAGCCCCAGCATTTT.

The chain is built from TRBV30 and TRBJ1-5; D is perhaps TRBD1 (5 bases). The CDR3 extends over 15 amino acids. Germline loops: CDR1 GTSNPN, CDR2 SVGIG (reference sequence). The V gene lost 0 bases and the J gene lost 9 bases, with 18 bases spanning the gap. Written as DNA, the CDR3 is TGTGCCTGGAGTGTCCCGGGCCTCGGGGGTGGGCCCCAGCATTTT. Protein product: CAWSVPGLGGGPQHF.

The chain links TRBV6-5 to TRBJ2-2, with a weak D call TRBD1 (6 bases). Germline V gives CDR1 MNHEY, CDR2 SVGAGI. The CDR3 covers 14 residues. V lost 6 bases to trimming and J lost 2 bases, with 10 bases between them. The CDR3 DNA reads as TGTGCCAGCAGACAGGACAGTAACACCGGGGAGCTGTTTTTT. Translation gives CASRQDSNTGELFF.

The chain has TRBV9 and TRBJ2-4, with 8 positions matching TRBD1. Unmatched junction bases numbered 6, after V lost 3 bases and J lost 7 bases. The CDR3 sequence is 14 residues long. The germline CDR1 and CDR2 sequences are SGDLS and YYNGEE. As DNA, the CDR3 is TGTGCCAGCAGCGCCCCGACAGGGGACAACATTCAGTACTTC. Encoded protein: CASSAPTGDNIQYF.

The chain recombines TRBV7-9 with TRBJ2-2; D remains ambiguous. This CDR3 is built from 15 residues. Germline CDR1 and CDR2: SEHNR and FQNEAQ (reference sequence). Trimming shortened V by 3 bases and J by 4 bases, and 12 bases separated the two germline ends. The CDR3 nucleotides read TGTGCCAGCAGCTTGGTCAGGATCCCCACCGGGGAGCTGTTTTTT. Protein: CASSLVRIPTGELFF.

V usage is TRBV5-1 and J usage is TRBJ1-6; 10 bases agree with TRBD1. Germline CDR1 is SGHRS and CDR2 is YFSETQ. The CDR3 contains 15 residues. The J segment lost 8 bases and the V segment lost 3 bases, leaving 5 bases of the junction unmatched. The chain's CDR3 is CASSSPGQGYSPLHF. In nucleotides, the CDR3 is TGCGCCAGCAGCTCTCCGGGACAGGGGTATTCACCCCTCCACTTT.

In its sample, this clone was seen once. This sequence joins TRBV6-5 and TRBJ2-5, with D perhaps matching TRBD1 (5 bases). The closer fit of TRBJ2-7 to the DNA end suggests the J call may be wrong. Germline V gene lookup returns CDR1 MNHEY and CDR2 SVGAGI. The CDR3 runs 16 residues. The CDR3 region is CASSYSVAQGPYEQYF. CDR3 bases: TGTGCCAGCAGTTACTCGGTGGCCCAGGGCCCCTACGAGCAGTACTTC.

This clone has only one observation. The chain carries TRBV7-3 and TRBJ2-1; tentatively, D is TRBD2 (6 bases). Germline values: CDR1 SGHTA, CDR2 FQGTGA. V dropped 3 bases and J dropped 0 bases, with 9 bases sitting between them. This CDR3 has 15 amino acids. The CDR3 DNA reads TGTGCCAGCAGCTTCGGGGGAAGCTCCTACAATGAGCAGTTCTTC. Protein: CASSFGGSSYNEQFF.

The rearrangement uses TRBV10-1 and TRBJ1-6, with 12 bases that match TRBD1. Germline assignment: CDR1 WNHNN and CDR2 SYGVQD (reference sequence). The ends lost 4 bases at V and 10 bases at J; junction bases unmatched: 5. The length of the CDR3 is 15 residues. CDR3 loop: CASSGGQGARSPLHF. In DNA, the CDR3 is TGCGCCAGCAGTGGGGGACAGGGGGCCCGGTCACCCCTCCACTTT.

This clone appeared once. This chain connects TRBV10-3 to TRBJ2-3; the D is unclear. The germline V gene has CDR1 ENHRY and CDR2 SYGVKD. This CDR3 spans 14 amino acids. Deletions cut 5 bases from V and 2 bases from J, with 11 bases between. The CDR3, as DNA: TGTGCCATCAGTAGTCAGACACTCACAGATACGCAGTATTTT. Amino acids: CAISSQTLTDTQYF.

This clone appeared once. The genes are TRBV5-5 and TRBJ2-7, with 9 bases lining up with TRBD1. Trimming cost V 2 bases and J 4 bases; bases outside gene matches: 13. Germline CDR1 and CDR2: SGHKS and YYEKEE (reference sequence). The CDR3 is 17 amino acids. CDR3 sequence (DNA): TGTGCCAGCAGCTTTCTGACGGAGGGACAGGGAATTTACGAGCAGTACTTC. It translates to CASSFLTEGQGIYEQYF.

This chain uses TRBV9 with TRBJ1-2; tentatively, D is TRBD1 (5 bases). Germline values: CDR1 SGDLS, CDR2 YYNGEE. The V end lost 4 bases, the J end lost 6 bases, and 19 bases lay between the germline ends. This CDR3 has 15 amino acids. In DNA, the CDR3 is TGTGCCAGCAGCACCGGGGGTGGTTATCGGGATGGCTACACCTTC. It codes for CASSTGGGYRDGYTF.

This clone was seen more than once but under ten times. The chain is built from TRBV6-6 and TRBJ2-7; TRBD2 agrees at 7 bases. Germline trimming cut 4 bases from V and 2 bases from J; bases unmatched to any gene: 8. The germline gives CDR1 MNHNY, CDR2 SVGAGI (reference sequence). The CDR3 has 15 residues. DNA of the CDR3: TGTGCCAGCAGTTCCCCGAGCGGGGCAGCCTACGAGCAGTACTTC. Translating gives CASSSPSGAAYEQYF.

V usage is TRBV30 and J usage is TRBJ1-1, with 8 bases matching TRBD1. Germline CDR1 and CDR2: GTSNPN and SVGIG (reference sequence). CDR3 length equals 18 residues. V lost 0 bases and J lost 1; bases outside the gene matches: 13. The CDR3 sequence is CAWSVVDFMTGANTEAFF. In DNA, the CDR3 is TGTGCCTGGAGTGTAGTCGACTTCATGACAGGGGCGAACACTGAAGCTTTCTTT.

This chain links TRBV19 with TRBJ2-5; 7 bases align to TRBD2. The V segment lost 7 bases and the J segment 3 bases; nucleotides outside the gene matches: 11. The length of the CDR3 is 15 residues. Germline CDR1 and CDR2: LNHDA and SQIVND (reference sequence). CDR3 sequence reads: CASNPSSAGEETQYF. CDR3 nucleotides: TGTGCCAGTAATCCCTCCTCGGCGGGAGAAGAGACCCAGTACTTC.

The chain employs TRBV7-3 and TRBJ2-1; weak D call: TRBD2 (7 bases). Germline values: CDR1 SGHTA, CDR2 FQGTGA. There are 13 residues in the CDR3. Trimming left V 5 bases short and J 8 bases short, with 13 bases between. The CDR3 protein is CASSVRGRDEQFF. The CDR3 nucleotides are TGTGCCAGCAGCGTGAGGGGGAGGGATGAGCAGTTCTTC.

The chain is built from TRBV7-3 and TRBJ2-6; 7 bases agree with TRBD1. Per germline, CDR1 SGHTA and CDR2 FQGTGA. The trim removed 5 bases at V and 2 bases at J, leaving 6 bases unmatched. This CDR3 comprises 16 residues. This CDR3 reads CASSPDRDPGANVLTF. CDR3 in DNA: TGTGCCAGCAGCCCCGACAGGGATCCTGGGGCCAACGTCCTGACTTTC.

The CDR3 DNA is TGTGCCAGCAGTCACGCTCGAGGTCGCGGCAATCAGCCCCAGCATTTT. It specifies CASSHARGRGNQPQHF. The rearrangement uses TRBV28 and TRBJ1-5; no clear D. V was pared by 5 bases and J by 2 bases, with 16 bases between. Germline V gives CDR1 MDHEN, CDR2 SYDVKM. The CDR3 totals 16 residues.

The chain carries TRBV7-2 and TRBJ2-7; D remains ambiguous. Trimming removed 1 base from V and 3 bases from J, with 10 bases in between. CDR3 size: 14 residues. The germline CDR1 and CDR2 sequences are SGHTA and FQGNSA. The CDR3 sequence is CASSLGMSVYEQYF. The CDR3 nucleotides read TGTGCCAGCAGCTTAGGTATGAGTGTCTACGAGCAGTACTTC.

The chain recombines TRBV19 with TRBJ2-3; 7 nucleotides match TRBD2. Trimming at V came to 5 bases and at J to 0 bases, leaving 5 bases not matched to a gene. Germline CDR1 reads LNHDA; CDR2 reads SQIVND (reference sequence). This CDR3 spans 15 amino acids. CDR3 region: CASSVGSGSTDTQYF. Written as DNA, the CDR3 is TGTGCCAGTAGTGTCGGTAGCGGGAGCACAGATACGCAGTATTTT.

The chain employs TRBV4-2 and TRBJ2-3; 9 bases are a match to TRBD2. V was pared by 4 bases and J by 1 base, with 6 bases of the junction left unmatched. This CDR3 has 16 residues. The germline V gene has CDR1 LGHNA and CDR2 YNFKEQ. In DNA form, the CDR3 reads TGTGCCAGCAGCCGGGGTAGCGGGAGAGGCACAGATACGCAGTATTTT. This codes for CASSRGSGRGTDTQYF.

The chain has TRBV5-1 and TRBJ2-5; D possibly corresponds to TRBD2 (5 bases). The DNA end is a closer match to TRBJ2-7, so the J assignment may be wrong. The CDR3 is 15 amino acids. Germline CDR1 SGHRS, CDR2 YFSETQ. The chain's CDR3 is CASSLGGLGDYEQYF. CDR3 DNA: TGCGCCAGCAGCTTGGGTGGGTTGGGAGACTACGAGCAGTACTTC.

This clone has more than one count but fewer than ten. The chain carries TRBV28 and TRBJ1-2; tentatively, D is TRBD1 (5 bases). CDR1 is MDHEN and CDR2 is SYDVKM in the germline V gene. This CDR3 contains 17 residues. Trimming took 6 bases from V and 0 from J, leaving 20 bases between them. This CDR3 reads CASSWGGEQVPNYGYTF. The CDR3 coding sequence is TGTGCCAGCAGCTGGGGAGGGGAACAAGTACCTAACTATGGCTACACCTTC.

V usage is TRBV7-9 and J usage is TRBJ2-1, with 10 bases that match TRBD1. The CDR3 spans 13 residues. Losses at the gene ends were 8 bases for V and 5 bases for J; bases not matched to a gene: 3. Germline V CDR1 and CDR2: SEHNR, FQNEAQ (reference sequence). The CDR3 bases are TGTGCCAGCGGGGGACAGGGGAACAATGAGCAGTTCTTC. It encodes CASGGQGNNEQFF.

V and J are TRBV20-1 and TRBJ1-2; D gene uncertain. Between the trimmed V and J ends, which lost 3 bases and 8 bases, there was a span of 4 bases. Germline values: CDR1 DFQATT, CDR2 SNEGSKA (reference sequence). The CDR3 is made up of 9 amino acids. CDR3 in DNA: TGCAGTGCTAGTCGGGGCTACACCTTC. Translating it yields CSASRGYTF.

This clone appeared a few times. The V gene is TRBV25-1, the J gene TRBJ1-4; D remains unclear. V gave up 5 bases and J gave up 9 bases, with 7 bases separating them. The CDR3 contains 11 residues. CDR1 is MGHDK, CDR2 SYGVNS, per germline. The CDR3 DNA follows: TGTGCCAGCAGTATTGGGCAAAAACTGTTTTTT. Its translation is CASSIGQKLFF.

The chain employs TRBV9 and TRBJ2-1; 12 bases align to TRBD2. Germline CDR1 and CDR2: SGDLS and YYNGEE. This CDR3 spans 15 amino acids. V shed 5 bases and J 8 bases; nucleotides not matched to a gene: 8. The CDR3 is CASSVTSGREDEQFF. CDR3 bases: TGTGCCAGCAGTGTGACTAGCGGGAGAGAGGATGAGCAGTTCTTC.